This T cell receptor beta chain appears in the sequencing data of a study of shared clonotypes between healthy human individuals. All donors qualified as healthy HIV-negative adults and had experienced no recent acute infections or vaccinations. TCRdb keeps only in-frame clones here, not all; method: immunoSEQ multiplex PCR. This table has fewer than 600,000 clones, 70% to 80% appearing once. Notes on the study in general: Limitation of the genetic and exposure-history diversity represented came from the few donors.

CDR1 is SGDLS, CDR2 YYNGEE, per germline. The CDR3 covers 15 residues. Trimming cost V 0 bases and J 5 bases, with 9 bases left between them. A word on this clone: The antigen is undetermined.

This chain joins TRBV9 and TRBJ2-6; no clear D gene. The source of this sequence is a middle-aged woman in good health. Some clones in this sample may be carry-over from other donors' samples. The sequencing sample was made of PBMCs. In DNA, the CDR3 is TGTGCCAGCAGCGTAGATTCTTTCTGGGCCAACGTCCTGACTTTC. Translation: CASSVDSFWANVLTF.